This T cell receptor (beta chain) stems from a study of cytomegalovirus exposure and HLA in healthy donors. Overall study findings and caveats: Earlier results showed most TCR beta V segments being productive about 87% or about 30% of the time.

This CDR3 has 15 residues. CDR1 is SGHRS, CDR2 YFSETQ, per germline. V was pared by 0 bases and J by 5 bases, with 6 bases of the junction left unmatched. Comment on this clone: The antigen is unknown. Other DNA sequences from this sample encode an identical CDR3 as well.

In the PCR, 60 Vbeta and 13 Jbeta primers were used. Method: immunoSEQ multiplex PCR; TCRdb's copy keeps in-frame clones and lacks some. The sample holds roughly 120,000 clones, approximately 15% seen once. This receptor was obtained from a young woman in good health and CMV-seronegative. The chain couples TRBV5-1 to TRBJ1-1; 8 bases align to TRBD1. The specimen sequenced was PBMCs. The CDR3 sequence: CASSLGQGRRTEAFF. The CDR3, as DNA: TGCGCCAGCAGCTTGGGACAGGGGCGGCGGACTGAAGCTTTCTTT.